The clone carrying this TCR beta chain was seen only a few times. The antigen is undetermined. A universal primer site and UMIs were added as TCR cDNA was made by 5'RACE template switching. TCRdb called the 5' RACE reads again in MiXCR, with one record for every CDR3 protein. Among hundreds of thousands of distinct CDR3 sequences, less than 15% were seen once, and the ten largest hold roughly 13%. This entry comes from a study of T cells after yellow fever vaccination. General study results and limits: There was a small share of clonotypes that showed up in both the CD4 and CD8 compartments.

The clonotype was recovered from a young man who received the YFV17D yellow fever vaccine. This specimen was PBMCs, taken on the day of the yellow fever booster vaccination.

The CDR3 coding sequence is TGTGCCAGCACCAGGTTAGCGGGACAATACGAGCAGTACTTC. It translates to CASTRLAGQYEQYF. The chain uses TRBV6-2 or TRBV6-3 and TRBJ2-7; 8 bases are a match to TRBD2. The CDR3 has 14 residues. V shed 7 bases, J shed 4 bases, and the junction held 9 bases outside the gene matches. Germline CDR1 and CDR2: MNHEY and SVGEGT.